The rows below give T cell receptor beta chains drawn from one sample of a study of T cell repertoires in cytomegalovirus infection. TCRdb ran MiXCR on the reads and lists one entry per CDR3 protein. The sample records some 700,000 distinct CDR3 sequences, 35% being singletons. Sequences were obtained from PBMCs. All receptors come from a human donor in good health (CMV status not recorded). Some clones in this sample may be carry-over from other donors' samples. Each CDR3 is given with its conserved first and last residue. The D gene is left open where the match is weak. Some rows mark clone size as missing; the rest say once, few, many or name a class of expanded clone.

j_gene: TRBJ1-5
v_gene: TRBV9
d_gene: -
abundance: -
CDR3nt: TGTGCCAGCAGCGTAGCGGCGGGTTCGGGGCCCCAGCATTTT
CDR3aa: CASSVAAGSGPQHF

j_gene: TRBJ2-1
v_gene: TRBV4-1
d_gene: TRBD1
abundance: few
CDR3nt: TGCGCCAGCAGCGAGACACCCCAGGGGGCAGGGAGTCGCAATGAGCAGTTCTTC
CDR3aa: CASSETPQGAGSRNEQFF

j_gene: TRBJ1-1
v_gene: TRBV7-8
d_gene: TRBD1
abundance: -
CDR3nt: TGTGCCAGCAGCTCCCTGACAGGGAAGAACACTGAAGCTTTCTTT
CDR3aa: CASSSLTGKNTEAFF

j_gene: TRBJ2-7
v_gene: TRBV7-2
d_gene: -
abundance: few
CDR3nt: TGTGCCAGCAGCTTAGAGGTGCTGACCTACGAGCAGTACTTC
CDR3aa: CASSLEVLTYEQYF

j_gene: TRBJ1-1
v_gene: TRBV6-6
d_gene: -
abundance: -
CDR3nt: TGTGCCAGCAGTTACGCACACTCCAGGGTTAACACTGAAGCTTTCTTT
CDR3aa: CASSYAHSRVNTEAFF

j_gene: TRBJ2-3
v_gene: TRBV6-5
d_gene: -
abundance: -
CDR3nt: TGTGCCAGCACGAACTCCCTCACAGATACGCAGTATTTT
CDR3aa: CASTNSLTDTQYF

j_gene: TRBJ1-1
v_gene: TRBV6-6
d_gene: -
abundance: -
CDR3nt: TGTGCCAGCAGTTACGCGAGCAGCTTAAACACTGAAGCTTTCTTT
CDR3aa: CASSYASSLNTEAFF

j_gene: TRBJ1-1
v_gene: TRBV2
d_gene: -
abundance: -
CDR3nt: TGTGCCAGCAGTGGGTCGAGGGGAAGAACGAACACTGAAGCTTTCTTT
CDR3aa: CASSGSRGRTNTEAFF

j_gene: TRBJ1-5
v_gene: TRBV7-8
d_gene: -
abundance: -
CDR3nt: TGTGCCAGCAGCTTAGCTAGGTCGCGGCTAAATCAGCCCCAGCATTTT
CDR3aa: CASSLARSRLNQPQHF

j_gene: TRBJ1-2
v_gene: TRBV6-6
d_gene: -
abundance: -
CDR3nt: TGTGCCAGCAGTTTCGCCGGAGCAAACACCTTC
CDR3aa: CASSFAGANTF

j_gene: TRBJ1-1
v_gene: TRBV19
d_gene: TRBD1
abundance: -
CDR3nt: TGTGCCAGTAGTATTATACGACAGGGGAGCACTGAAGCTTTATTT
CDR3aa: CASSIIRQGSTEALF

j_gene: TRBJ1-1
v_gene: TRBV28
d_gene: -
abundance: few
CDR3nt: TGTGCCAGCAGTTTCCGCGACCGTCTTGTGGAAGCTTTCTTT
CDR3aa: CASSFRDRLVEAFF

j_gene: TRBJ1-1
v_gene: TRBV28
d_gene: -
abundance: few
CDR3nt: TGTGCCAGCATTTCGGGGTTGGGCACTGAAGCTTTCTTT
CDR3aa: CASISGLGTEAFF

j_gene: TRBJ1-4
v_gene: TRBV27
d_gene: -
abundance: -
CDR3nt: TGTGCCAGCAGTTTATTCCTCCCGGGAGGGAACCATAATGAAAAACTGTTTTTT
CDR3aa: CASSLFLPGGNHNEKLFF

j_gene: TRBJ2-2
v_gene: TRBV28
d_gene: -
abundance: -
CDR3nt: TGTTCCAGCAGTCGCAGGAGGCTTAACACCGTTGAGCTGTTTTTT
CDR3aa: CSSSRRRLNTVELFF

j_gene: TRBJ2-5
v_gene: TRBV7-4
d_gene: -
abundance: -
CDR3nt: TGTGCCAGCAGCCCCGGGAGACAAGTTAACCAAGAGACCCAGTACTTC
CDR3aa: CASSPGRQVNQETQYF

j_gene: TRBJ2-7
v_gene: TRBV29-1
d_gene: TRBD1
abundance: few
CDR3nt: TGCAGCGTCGTCCCGGGACAGGGGATATACGAGCAGTACTTC
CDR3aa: CSVVPGQGIYEQYF

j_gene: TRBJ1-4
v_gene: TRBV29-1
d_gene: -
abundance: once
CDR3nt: TGCAGCGTCTCGCAGGGGTCGGAAAAACTGTTTTTT
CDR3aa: CSVSQGSEKLFF

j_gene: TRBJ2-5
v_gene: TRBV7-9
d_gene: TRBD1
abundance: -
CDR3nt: TGTGCCAGCAGCTTACGTACAGGGGATGGTGAGACCCAGTACTTC
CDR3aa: CASSLRTGDGETQYF

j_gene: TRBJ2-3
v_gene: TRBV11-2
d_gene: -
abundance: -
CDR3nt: TGTGCCAGCAGCCTGGGACTTACCTTCACAGATACGCAGTATTTT
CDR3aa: CASSLGLTFTDTQYF

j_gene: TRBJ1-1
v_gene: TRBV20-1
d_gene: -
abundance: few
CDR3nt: TGCAGTGCAGGCGCGCCTTTGAACACTGAAGCTTTCTTT
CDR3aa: CSAGAPLNTEAFF

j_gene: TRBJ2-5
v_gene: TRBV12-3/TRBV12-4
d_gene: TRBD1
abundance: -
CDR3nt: TGTGCCAGCAGGCTACTAGGACAGGGAGAGACCCAGTACTTC
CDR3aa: CASRLLGQGETQYF

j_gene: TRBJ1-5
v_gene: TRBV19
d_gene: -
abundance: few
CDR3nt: TGTGCCAGTAGTGGCCGTGGGGACATCGGAGGGAGTCAGCCCCAGCATTTT
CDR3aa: CASSGRGDIGGSQPQHF

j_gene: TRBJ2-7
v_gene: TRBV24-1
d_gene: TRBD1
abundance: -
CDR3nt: TGTGCCACCAGTGAGACTACAGGGGGCAGGGACGAGCAGTACTTC
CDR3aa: CATSETTGGRDEQYF

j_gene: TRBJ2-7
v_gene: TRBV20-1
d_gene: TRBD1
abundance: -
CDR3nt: TGCAGTGCTAGCCTAGATGGACAGGGGTGGTCCTACGAGCAGTACTTC
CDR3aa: CSASLDGQGWSYEQYF

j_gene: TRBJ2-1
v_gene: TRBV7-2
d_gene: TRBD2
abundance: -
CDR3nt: TGTGCCAGCAGCTTCTGGGACTACCCGTTCTTC
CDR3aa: CASSFWDYPFF

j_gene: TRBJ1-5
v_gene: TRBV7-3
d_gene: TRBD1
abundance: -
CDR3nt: TGTGCCAGCAGCACACTCCCGGGACAGGGTTTTGCGTATAGCAATCAGCCCCAGCATTTT
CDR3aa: CASSTLPGQGFAYSNQPQHF

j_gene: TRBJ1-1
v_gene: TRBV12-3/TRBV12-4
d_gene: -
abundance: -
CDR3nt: TGTGCCAGCAGTCGAAACCCGGGGGGGGAGAACACTGAAGCTTTCTTT
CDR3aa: CASSRNPGGENTEAFF

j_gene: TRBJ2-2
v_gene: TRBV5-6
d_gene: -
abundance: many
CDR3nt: TGTGCCAGCAGCTTGGGAAACACCGGGGAGCTGTTTTTT
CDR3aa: CASSLGNTGELFF

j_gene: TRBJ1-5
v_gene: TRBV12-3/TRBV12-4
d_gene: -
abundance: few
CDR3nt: TGTGCCAGCAGTTTACACTGGGACTATCAGCCCCAGCATTTT
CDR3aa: CASSLHWDYQPQHF

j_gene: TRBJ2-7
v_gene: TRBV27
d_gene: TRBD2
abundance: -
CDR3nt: TGTGCCAGCAGCCAGTACAGCGGGGCGACCTACGAGCAGTACTTC
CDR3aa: CASSQYSGATYEQYF

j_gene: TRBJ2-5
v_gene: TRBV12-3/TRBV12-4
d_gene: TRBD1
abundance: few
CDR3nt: TGTGCCAGCAGTAGGCCATCCGGGACAGTCCAAGAGACCCAGTACTTC
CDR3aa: CASSRPSGTVQETQYF

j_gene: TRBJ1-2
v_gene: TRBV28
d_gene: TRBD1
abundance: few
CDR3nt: TGTGCCAGCAGCCGCATACAGGGGATGGGCTATGGCTACACCTTC
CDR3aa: CASSRIQGMGYGYTF

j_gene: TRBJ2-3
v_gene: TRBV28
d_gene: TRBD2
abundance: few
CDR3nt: TGTGCCAGCAGTCATGGACTAGCGGGCCTCACAGATACGCAGTATTTT
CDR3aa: CASSHGLAGLTDTQYF

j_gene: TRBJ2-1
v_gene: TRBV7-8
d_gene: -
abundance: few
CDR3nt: TGTGCCACCCGAACTCCATTTGATTGGGATGAGCAGTTCTTC
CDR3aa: CATRTPFDWDEQFF

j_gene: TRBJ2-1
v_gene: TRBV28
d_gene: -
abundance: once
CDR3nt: TGTGCCACCATCCCATGGGGGGGACAAATCTCCTACAATGAGCAGTTCTTC
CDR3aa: CATIPWGGQISYNEQFF

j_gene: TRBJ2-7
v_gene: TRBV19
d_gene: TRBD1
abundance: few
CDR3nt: TGTGCCAGCAGCACAGGGGGCTACGAGCAGTACTTC
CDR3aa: CASSTGGYEQYF